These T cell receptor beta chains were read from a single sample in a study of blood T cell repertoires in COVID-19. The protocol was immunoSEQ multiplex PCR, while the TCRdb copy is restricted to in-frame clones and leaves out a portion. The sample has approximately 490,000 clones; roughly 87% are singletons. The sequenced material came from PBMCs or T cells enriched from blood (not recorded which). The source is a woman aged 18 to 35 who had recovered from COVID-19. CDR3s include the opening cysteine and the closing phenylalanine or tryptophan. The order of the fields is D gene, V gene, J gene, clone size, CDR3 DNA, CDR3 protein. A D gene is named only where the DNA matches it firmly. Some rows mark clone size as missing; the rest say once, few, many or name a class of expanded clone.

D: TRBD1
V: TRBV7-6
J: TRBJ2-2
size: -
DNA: TGTGCCACGGATCGGACAGGGCGATCCGGGGAGCTGTTTTTT
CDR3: CATDRTGRSGELFF

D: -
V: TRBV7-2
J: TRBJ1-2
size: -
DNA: TGTGCCAGCAGCTTAGATGGACAGAACTATGGCTACACCTTC
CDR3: CASSLDGQNYGYTF

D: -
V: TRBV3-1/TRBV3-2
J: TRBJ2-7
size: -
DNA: TGTGCCAGCAGCCGTAATACCTACGAGCAGTACTTC
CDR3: CASSRNTYEQYF

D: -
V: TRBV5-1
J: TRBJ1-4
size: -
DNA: TGCGCCAGCACCTCTGGCAGGTCAGATGAAAAACTGTTTTTT
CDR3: CASTSGRSDEKLFF

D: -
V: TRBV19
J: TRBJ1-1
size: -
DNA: TGTGCCAGTAGTGATGACATGAACACTGAAGCTTTCTTT
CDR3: CASSDDMNTEAFF

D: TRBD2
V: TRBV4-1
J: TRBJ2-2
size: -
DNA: TGCGCCAGCAGCCCTAGCGGGGGGGTGAACACCGGGGAGCTGTTTTTT
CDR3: CASSPSGGVNTGELFF

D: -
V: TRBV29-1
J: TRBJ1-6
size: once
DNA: TGCAGCTGGAGAGGGATCGGTAATTCACCCCTCCACTTT
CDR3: CSWRGIGNSPLHF

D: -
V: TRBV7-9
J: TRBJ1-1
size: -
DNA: TGTGCCAGCAGCTCTAGGATGGGAGGGGGGAACACTGAAGCTTTCTTT
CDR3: CASSSRMGGGNTEAFF

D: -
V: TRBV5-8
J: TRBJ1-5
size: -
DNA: TGTGCCAGCAGCTTCTTGGCACAGCCCCAGCATTTT
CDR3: CASSFLAQPQHF

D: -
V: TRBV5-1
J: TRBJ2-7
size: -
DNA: TGCGCCAGCAGCTTAACACAGGGTAACAACGAGCAGTACTTC
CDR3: CASSLTQGNNEQYF

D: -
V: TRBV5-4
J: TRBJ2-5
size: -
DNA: TGTGCCAGCAGCTTGACAGGCGTGAAAGAGACCCAGTACTTC
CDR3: CASSLTGVKETQYF

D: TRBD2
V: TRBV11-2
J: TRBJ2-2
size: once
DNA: TGTGCCAGCAGGAGACTAGCGATCACCGGGGAGCTGTTTTTT
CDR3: CASRRLAITGELFF

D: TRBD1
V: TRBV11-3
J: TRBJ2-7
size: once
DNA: TGTGCCAGCAGCTCTGACAGGGGGTACGAGCAGTACTTC
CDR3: CASSSDRGYEQYF

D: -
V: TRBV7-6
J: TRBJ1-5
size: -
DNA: TGTGCCAGCAGCCTAAATACTGATCAGCCCCAGCATTTT
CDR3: CASSLNTDQPQHF

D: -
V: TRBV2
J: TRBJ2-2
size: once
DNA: TGTGCCAGCAGTTTGGCCCCGAACACCGGGGAGCTGTTTTTT
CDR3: CASSLAPNTGELFF

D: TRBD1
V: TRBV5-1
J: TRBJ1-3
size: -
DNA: TGCGCCAGCAGAAATACAGGGGAAATCTCTGGAAACACCATATATTTT
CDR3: CASRNTGEISGNTIYF

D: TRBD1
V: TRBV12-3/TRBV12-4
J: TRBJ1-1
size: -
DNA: TGTGCCAGCAGCACTACAGGGGCTGAAGCTTTCTTT
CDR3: CASSTTGAEAFF

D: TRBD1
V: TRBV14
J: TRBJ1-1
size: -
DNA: TGTGCCAGCAGCCGCACAGGGGGGACTGAAGCTTTCTTT
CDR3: CASSRTGGTEAFF

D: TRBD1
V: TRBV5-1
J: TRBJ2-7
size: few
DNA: TGCGCCAGCAGCTTGGTACCGACCGGGACAGGCCCCTACGAGCAGTACTTC
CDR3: CASSLVPTGTGPYEQYF

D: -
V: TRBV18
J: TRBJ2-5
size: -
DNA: TGTGCCAGCTCGGGAGTAGAAGAGACCCAGTACTTC
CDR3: CASSGVEETQYF

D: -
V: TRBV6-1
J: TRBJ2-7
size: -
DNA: TGTGCCAGCAGTGAAGCCACAGGACGGACATACGTCGATCTTCACTACGAGCAGTACTTC
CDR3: CASSEATGRTYVDLHYEQYF

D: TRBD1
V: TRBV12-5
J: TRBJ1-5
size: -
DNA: TGTGCTAGTGGTTTCCTAAAGGGGGCAGGGGAAGGCAATCAGCCCCAGCATTTT
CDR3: CASGFLKGAGEGNQPQHF

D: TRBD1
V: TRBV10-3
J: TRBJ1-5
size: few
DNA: TGTGCCATCAGTGTTACAGGGGATCAGCCCCAGCATTTT
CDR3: CAISVTGDQPQHF

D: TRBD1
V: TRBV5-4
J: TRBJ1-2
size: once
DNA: TGTGCCAGCAGCTTACGTACAGGGGATGGCTACACCTTC
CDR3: CASSLRTGDGYTF

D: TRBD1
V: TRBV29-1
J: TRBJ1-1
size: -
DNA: TGCAGCGGCGGGACAGGGGAACTGGGTACTGAAGCTTTCTTT
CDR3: CSGGTGELGTEAFF

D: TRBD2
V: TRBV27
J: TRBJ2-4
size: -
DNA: TGTGCCAGCAGCTCTGGAGCCCCTCCAGCGACTAGCGTTATTGAAAACATTCAGTACTTC
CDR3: CASSSGAPPATSVIENIQYF

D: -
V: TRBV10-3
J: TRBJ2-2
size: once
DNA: TGTGCCATCAGTGGACAGTCGAACACCGGGGAGCTGTTTTTT
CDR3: CAISGQSNTGELFF

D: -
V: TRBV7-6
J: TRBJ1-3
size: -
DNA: TGTGCCAGCAGCTTATTTGAATTCTCGGGAGGTGGAAACACCATATATTTT
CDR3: CASSLFEFSGGGNTIYF

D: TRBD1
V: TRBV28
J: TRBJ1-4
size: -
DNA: TGTGCCAGCAGGGCCGGGACAGATATCTTTACAACTAATGAAAAACTGTTTTTT
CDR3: CASRAGTDIFTTNEKLFF

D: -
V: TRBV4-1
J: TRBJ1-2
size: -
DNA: TGCGCCAGCAGCCAAGATGTTTCAGGGATCTATGGCTACACCTTC
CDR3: CASSQDVSGIYGYTF

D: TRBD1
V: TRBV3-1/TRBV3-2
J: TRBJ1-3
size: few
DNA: TGTGCCAGCAGCCCGGGACAGGGAGGGGGAAACACCATATATTTT
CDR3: CASSPGQGGGNTIYF

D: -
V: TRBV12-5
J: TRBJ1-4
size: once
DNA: TGTGCTAGTGGTTGGGGGGATTCAACTAATGAAAAACTGTTTTTT
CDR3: CASGWGDSTNEKLFF

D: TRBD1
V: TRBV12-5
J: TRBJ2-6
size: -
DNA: TGTGCTAGTGGTTTGGTAGGACAGGGCCTAGGTGGGGCCAACGTCCTGACTTTC
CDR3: CASGLVGQGLGGANVLTF

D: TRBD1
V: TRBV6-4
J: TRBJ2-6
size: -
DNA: TGTGCCAGCAGGGGACAGGGGGACTCTGGGGCCAACGTCCTGACTTTC
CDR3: CASRGQGDSGANVLTF

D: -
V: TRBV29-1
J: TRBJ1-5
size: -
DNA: TGCAGCGTTGGTCTCGGGAGGAATCAGCCCCAGCATTTT
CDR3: CSVGLGRNQPQHF

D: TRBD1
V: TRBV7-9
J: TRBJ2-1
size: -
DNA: TGTGCCAGCAGCACGGGACAGGGGAGCAATGAGCAGTTCTTC
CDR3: CASSTGQGSNEQFF

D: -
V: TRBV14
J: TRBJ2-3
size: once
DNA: TGTGCCAGCAGCCAATTCCCCAGAGATACGCAGTATTTT
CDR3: CASSQFPRDTQYF

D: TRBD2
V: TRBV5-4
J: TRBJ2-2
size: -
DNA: TGTGCCAGCAGCTCGGGATTCGCGGGGGGGGCCCCCGGGCCCGGGGAGCTGTTTTTT
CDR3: CASSSGFAGGAPGPGELFF

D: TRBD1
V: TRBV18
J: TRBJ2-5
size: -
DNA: TGTGCCAGCTCACGGCAGGGGGTCCAAGAGACCCAGTACTTC
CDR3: CASSRQGVQETQYF

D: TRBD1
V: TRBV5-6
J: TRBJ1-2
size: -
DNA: TGTGCCAGCAGCCCGGGGACAGGGGTTGGTGGCTACACCTTC
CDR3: CASSPGTGVGGYTF

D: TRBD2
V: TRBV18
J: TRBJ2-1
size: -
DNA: TGTGCCAGCTCACCTCAAGCGGGGAGAACCTACAATGAGCAGTTCTTC
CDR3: CASSPQAGRTYNEQFF

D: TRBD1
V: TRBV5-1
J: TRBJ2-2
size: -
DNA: TGCGCCAGCAGCCCGGAGGGACAGGGCATTGGCACCGGGGAGCTGTTTTTT
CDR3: CASSPEGQGIGTGELFF

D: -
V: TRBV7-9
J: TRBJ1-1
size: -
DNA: TGTGCCAGCAGCCAAGGAGTCACTGAAGCTTTCTTT
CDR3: CASSQGVTEAFF

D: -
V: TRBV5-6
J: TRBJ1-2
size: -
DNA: TGTGCCAGCAGCTCGGGACTGGGGGATGGCTACACCTTC
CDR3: CASSSGLGDGYTF